This is a list of T cell receptor beta chains from one sample in a study of T cell repertoires in cytomegalovirus infection. These receptors lack a known antigen. One entry per CDR3 protein results from TCRdb running MiXCR on the reads. This table has around 430,000 distinct CDR3 sequences, approximately 46% appearing once. The sample was cultured PBMCs, taken from culture after CMV antigen stimulation. Receptor source: a human donor in good health (CMV status not recorded). Some clones in this sample may be carry-over from other donors' samples. The CDR3 runs from the conserved cysteine through the conserved F or W. D genes are given only for firm matches. For some rows the clone size is stated as once, few or many, or as a class when expanded; others skip it.

cdr3_nt: TGTGCCAGCAGACGGGAGGAAAGCACAGATACGCAGTATTTT
cdr3_aa: CASRREESTDTQYF
v_call: TRBV6-1
d_call: TRBD2
clone_size: few
j_call: TRBJ2-3

cdr3_nt: TGCGCCAGCAGCCCACTAGCGGGAGAGCTAAATGAGCAGTTCTTC
cdr3_aa: CASSPLAGELNEQFF
v_call: TRBV5-1
d_call: TRBD2
clone_size: -
j_call: TRBJ2-1

cdr3_nt: TGTGCCAGCAGTGGGCTAGCGGGGGGGCAGACAGATACGCAGTATTTT
cdr3_aa: CASSGLAGGQTDTQYF
v_call: TRBV2
d_call: TRBD2
clone_size: -
j_call: TRBJ2-3

cdr3_nt: TGCGCCAGCAGCCTGGACAGGGGGATCTACAATGAGCAGTTCTTC
cdr3_aa: CASSLDRGIYNEQFF
v_call: TRBV4-3
d_call: TRBD1
clone_size: -
j_call: TRBJ2-1

cdr3_nt: TGTGCCAGCTCACCGTGGCAGGGATCGGCGAACACTGAAGCTTTCTTT
cdr3_aa: CASSPWQGSANTEAFF
v_call: TRBV18
d_call: -
clone_size: -
j_call: TRBJ1-1

cdr3_nt: TGTGCCAGCAGCTTAGGGGAGGGGAGGGAAGCTTTCTTT
cdr3_aa: CASSLGEGREAFF
v_call: TRBV7-7
d_call: -
clone_size: few
j_call: TRBJ1-1

cdr3_nt: TGCGCCAGCAGCTTGGTTACAGTAGGGTCAGCCAGCTCCTACAATGAGCAGTTCTTC
cdr3_aa: CASSLVTVGSASSYNEQFF
v_call: TRBV5-1
d_call: -
clone_size: -
j_call: TRBJ2-1

cdr3_nt: TGTGCCAGCAGCGTAGCTCTGGGAGGCACCTACAATGAGCAGTTCTTC
cdr3_aa: CASSVALGGTYNEQFF
v_call: TRBV9
d_call: -
clone_size: -
j_call: TRBJ2-1

cdr3_nt: TGTGCCAGCAGCCAACTCCCGTCGGGAAATCAGCCCCAGCATTTT
cdr3_aa: CASSQLPSGNQPQHF
v_call: TRBV6-2/TRBV6-3
d_call: -
clone_size: -
j_call: TRBJ1-5

cdr3_nt: TGTGCCAGCTCATCAAGGGGACCCAGCTCTGGGGCCAACGTCCTGACTTTC
cdr3_aa: CASSSRGPSSGANVLTF
v_call: TRBV18
d_call: -
clone_size: -
j_call: TRBJ2-6

cdr3_nt: TGTGCCAGCAGCTTAATTGAGGGGTGGTATGGCTACACCTTC
cdr3_aa: CASSLIEGWYGYTF
v_call: TRBV7-2
d_call: -
clone_size: -
j_call: TRBJ1-2

cdr3_nt: TGCAGTGCTAGAGAGGGACTAGCATTTGATACGCAGTATTTT
cdr3_aa: CSAREGLAFDTQYF
v_call: TRBV20-1
d_call: TRBD2
clone_size: few
j_call: TRBJ2-3

cdr3_nt: TGCAGTGCCCGGGGCCCACAGGTGCCGGCGGGAGCGCTTCTAGACACCGGGGAGCTGTTTTTT
cdr3_aa: CSARGPQVPAGALLDTGELFF
v_call: TRBV20-1
d_call: TRBD2
clone_size: -
j_call: TRBJ2-2

cdr3_nt: TGCAGTGCTAGGGGACAGGGAAACTCCGACGAGCAGTACTTC
cdr3_aa: CSARGQGNSDEQYF
v_call: TRBV20-1
d_call: TRBD1
clone_size: -
j_call: TRBJ2-7

cdr3_nt: TGTGCCAGCAGTGTTGGACATGTAACCCAGTACTTC
cdr3_aa: CASSVGHVTQYF
v_call: TRBV6-1
d_call: -
clone_size: once
j_call: TRBJ2-5

cdr3_nt: TGTGCCAGCAGCTCGGTAGACGAGCTCAATGAGCAGTTCTTC
cdr3_aa: CASSSVDELNEQFF
v_call: TRBV11-2
d_call: -
clone_size: -
j_call: TRBJ2-1

cdr3_nt: TGTGCCAGCAGCAGCTTGGGGGAAAAACTGTTTTTT
cdr3_aa: CASSSLGEKLFF
v_call: TRBV7-9
d_call: -
clone_size: -
j_call: TRBJ1-4

cdr3_nt: TGTGCCAGTAGTAACCCTCGGACTAGCGGGAGCACAGATACGCAGTATTTT
cdr3_aa: CASSNPRTSGSTDTQYF
v_call: TRBV19
d_call: TRBD2
clone_size: -
j_call: TRBJ2-3

cdr3_nt: TGTGCCAGCAGCCCCCGCGTGAATAGCGGAACAGATACGCAGTATTTT
cdr3_aa: CASSPRVNSGTDTQYF
v_call: TRBV7-2
d_call: -
clone_size: -
j_call: TRBJ2-3

cdr3_nt: TGTGCCAGCAGACGCGGACAGGGGGTGGAGACCCAGTACTTC
cdr3_aa: CASRRGQGVETQYF
v_call: TRBV6-2/TRBV6-3
d_call: TRBD1
clone_size: -
j_call: TRBJ2-5

cdr3_nt: TGTGCCAGCACCCCTCCGGGACAGGGCTCCTACGAGCAGTACTTC
cdr3_aa: CASTPPGQGSYEQYF
v_call: TRBV7-9
d_call: TRBD1
clone_size: many
j_call: TRBJ2-7

cdr3_nt: TGTGCCAGCAGTTATCAGGGCAACTCAGATACGCAGTATTTT
cdr3_aa: CASSYQGNSDTQYF
v_call: TRBV6-6
d_call: -
clone_size: -
j_call: TRBJ2-3

cdr3_nt: TGTGCCAGCAGTTTGGGACAGGTCGTTAAGCAGCCCCAGCATTTT
cdr3_aa: CASSLGQVVKQPQHF
v_call: TRBV12-3/TRBV12-4
d_call: TRBD1
clone_size: -
j_call: TRBJ1-5

cdr3_nt: TGTGCCTGCACGACTAGCGGGACTAACAATGAGCAGTTCTTC
cdr3_aa: CACTTSGTNNEQFF
v_call: TRBV27
d_call: TRBD2
clone_size: -
j_call: TRBJ2-1

cdr3_nt: TGTGCCAGCAGTTACTCGTCTCGGGTTACTGAAGCTTTCTTT
cdr3_aa: CASSYSSRVTEAFF
v_call: TRBV6-2/TRBV6-3
d_call: -
clone_size: -
j_call: TRBJ1-1

cdr3_nt: TGTGCCAGCAGCTTACGAGGGGGCTATGAGACCCAGTACTTC
cdr3_aa: CASSLRGGYETQYF
v_call: TRBV7-2
d_call: TRBD1
clone_size: -
j_call: TRBJ2-5

cdr3_nt: TGCAGTGCCACCGGGACAGGGTACACCGGGGAGCTGTTTTTT
cdr3_aa: CSATGTGYTGELFF
v_call: TRBV20-1
d_call: TRBD1
clone_size: -
j_call: TRBJ2-2

cdr3_nt: TGTGCCAGCGGACAGGGGTTACCTTCCCAAGAGACCCAGTACTTC
cdr3_aa: CASGQGLPSQETQYF
v_call: TRBV7-9
d_call: TRBD1
clone_size: few
j_call: TRBJ2-5

cdr3_nt: TGTGCCAGCAGCTCCGGACTAGCGGGAGGGATAGAGACCCAGTACTTC
cdr3_aa: CASSSGLAGGIETQYF
v_call: TRBV7-2
d_call: TRBD2
clone_size: few
j_call: TRBJ2-5

cdr3_nt: TGTGCCAGCAGCATCGGGACTGGAGGCGTAGATACGCAGTATTTT
cdr3_aa: CASSIGTGGVDTQYF
v_call: TRBV7-2
d_call: -
clone_size: many
j_call: TRBJ2-3

cdr3_nt: TGTGCCAGCAGCTTAGTTCTCAGAAACTATGGCTACACCTTC
cdr3_aa: CASSLVLRNYGYTF
v_call: TRBV7-2
d_call: -
clone_size: -
j_call: TRBJ1-2

cdr3_nt: TGTGCCAGCAGAGTGGGACACCGAGATCAGCCCCAGCATTTT
cdr3_aa: CASRVGHRDQPQHF
v_call: TRBV28
d_call: -
clone_size: few
j_call: TRBJ1-5

cdr3_nt: TGTGCCAGCAGCCCACCCTTGGACCAAGAGACCCAGTACTTC
cdr3_aa: CASSPPLDQETQYF
v_call: TRBV28
d_call: -
clone_size: few
j_call: TRBJ2-5

cdr3_nt: TGTGCCAGCAGCACGGACAGGAACTCCTATAATTCACCCCTCCACTTT
cdr3_aa: CASSTDRNSYNSPLHF
v_call: TRBV7-9
d_call: TRBD1
clone_size: few
j_call: TRBJ1-6

cdr3_nt: TGTGCCAGCAGTGGGGCTAGCGGGAACCTCTACGAGCAGTACTTC
cdr3_aa: CASSGASGNLYEQYF
v_call: TRBV6-2/TRBV6-3
d_call: TRBD2
clone_size: -
j_call: TRBJ2-7

cdr3_nt: TGTGCCAGCAGCGACGGCGGCAGCTTACAAGAGACCCAGTACTTC
cdr3_aa: CASSDGGSLQETQYF
v_call: TRBV7-6
d_call: -
clone_size: few
j_call: TRBJ2-5

cdr3_nt: TGCAGTGCTAGAGATTACGGACTAGCCCAAGAGACCCAGTACTTC
cdr3_aa: CSARDYGLAQETQYF
v_call: TRBV20-1
d_call: TRBD2
clone_size: -
j_call: TRBJ2-5

cdr3_nt: TGTGCCAGTTACGGACGCCATGGTAGTCCTCTCCAAGAGACCCAGTACTTC
cdr3_aa: CASYGRHGSPLQETQYF
v_call: TRBV25-1
d_call: -
clone_size: -
j_call: TRBJ2-5

cdr3_nt: TGTGCCACCAGTGACACGCCAGGAAGCAATCAGCCCCAGCATTTT
cdr3_aa: CATSDTPGSNQPQHF
v_call: TRBV24-1
d_call: -
clone_size: -
j_call: TRBJ1-5

cdr3_nt: TGTGCCAGCAGCGACAAGACTAGAAGCAATGAGCAGTTCTTC
cdr3_aa: CASSDKTRSNEQFF
v_call: TRBV7-9
d_call: -
clone_size: few
j_call: TRBJ2-1

cdr3_nt: TGTGCCAGCAGAGACAGACACACTGAAGCTTTCTTT
cdr3_aa: CASRDRHTEAFF
v_call: TRBV6-1
d_call: -
clone_size: -
j_call: TRBJ1-1

cdr3_nt: TGTGCCAGCAGTTACTCGCTTCGGAGCGCCAAAAACATTCAGTACTTC
cdr3_aa: CASSYSLRSAKNIQYF
v_call: TRBV6-6
d_call: -
clone_size: few
j_call: TRBJ2-4

cdr3_nt: TGTGCCAGCAGCTCGCTAGCGGGAGTAGTGAAGACCCAGTACTTC
cdr3_aa: CASSSLAGVVKTQYF
v_call: TRBV7-2
d_call: TRBD2
clone_size: many
j_call: TRBJ2-5

cdr3_nt: TGTGCCAGCAGCTTACTTGCCGTAGCGCGTCACAATGAGCAGTTCTTC
cdr3_aa: CASSLLAVARHNEQFF
v_call: TRBV7-8
d_call: -
clone_size: -
j_call: TRBJ2-1

cdr3_nt: TGCGCCAGCAGCCTTGGACAGGCCGGGAACTATGGCTACACCTTC
cdr3_aa: CASSLGQAGNYGYTF
v_call: TRBV5-1
d_call: TRBD1
clone_size: -
j_call: TRBJ1-2

cdr3_nt: TGTGCCAGCAGCCCAAATATGGAGGAGACCCAGTACTTC
cdr3_aa: CASSPNMEETQYF
v_call: TRBV11-3
d_call: -
clone_size: -
j_call: TRBJ2-5